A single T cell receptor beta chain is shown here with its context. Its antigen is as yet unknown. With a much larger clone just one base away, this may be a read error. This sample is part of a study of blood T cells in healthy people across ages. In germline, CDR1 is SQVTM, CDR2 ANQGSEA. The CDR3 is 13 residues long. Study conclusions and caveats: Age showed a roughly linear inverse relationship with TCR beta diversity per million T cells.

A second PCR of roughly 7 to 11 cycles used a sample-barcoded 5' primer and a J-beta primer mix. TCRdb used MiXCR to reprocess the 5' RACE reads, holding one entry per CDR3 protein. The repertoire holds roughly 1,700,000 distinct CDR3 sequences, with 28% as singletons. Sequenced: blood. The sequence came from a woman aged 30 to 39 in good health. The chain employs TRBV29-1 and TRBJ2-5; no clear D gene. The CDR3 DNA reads TGCAGCATTGAAGAGTCCAGCCAAGAGACCCAGTACTTC. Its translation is CSIEESSQETQYF.